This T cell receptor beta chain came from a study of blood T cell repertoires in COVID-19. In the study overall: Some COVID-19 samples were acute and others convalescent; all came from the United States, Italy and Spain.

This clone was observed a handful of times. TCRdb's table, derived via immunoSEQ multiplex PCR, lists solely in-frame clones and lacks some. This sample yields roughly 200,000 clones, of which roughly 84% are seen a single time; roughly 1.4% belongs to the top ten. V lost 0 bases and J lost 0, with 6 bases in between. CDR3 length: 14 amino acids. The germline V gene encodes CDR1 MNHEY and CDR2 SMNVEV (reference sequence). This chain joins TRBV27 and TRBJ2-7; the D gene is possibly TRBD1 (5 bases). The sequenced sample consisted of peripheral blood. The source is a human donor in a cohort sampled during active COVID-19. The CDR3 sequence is CASSLSGASYEQYF. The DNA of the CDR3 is TGTGCCAGCAGTTTATCAGGGGCCTCCTACGAGCAGTACTTC.